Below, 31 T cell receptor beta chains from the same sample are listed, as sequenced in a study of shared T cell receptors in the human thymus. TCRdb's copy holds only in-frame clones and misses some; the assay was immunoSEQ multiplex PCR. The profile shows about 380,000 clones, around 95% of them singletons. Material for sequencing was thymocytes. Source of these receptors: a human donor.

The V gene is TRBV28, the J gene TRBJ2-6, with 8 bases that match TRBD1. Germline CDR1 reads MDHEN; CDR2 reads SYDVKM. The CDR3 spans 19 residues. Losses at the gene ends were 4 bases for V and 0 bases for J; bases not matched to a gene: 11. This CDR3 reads CASSSPGQDPVSGANVLTF. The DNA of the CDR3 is TGTGCCAGCAGTTCTCCGGGACAGGACCCTGTCTCTGGGGCCAACGTCCTGACTTTC.

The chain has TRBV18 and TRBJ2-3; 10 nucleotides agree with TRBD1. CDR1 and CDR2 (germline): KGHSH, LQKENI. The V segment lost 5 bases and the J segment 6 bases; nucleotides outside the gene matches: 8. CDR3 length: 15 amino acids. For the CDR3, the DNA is TGTGCCAGCTCAGCTGCCGGGACAGGGGAGGATACGCAGTATTTT. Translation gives CASSAAGTGEDTQYF.

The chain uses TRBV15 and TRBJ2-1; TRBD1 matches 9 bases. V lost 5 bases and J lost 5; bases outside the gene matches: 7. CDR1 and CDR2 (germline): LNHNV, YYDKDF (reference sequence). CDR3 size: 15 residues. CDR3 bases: TGTGCCACCAGCGGGCCGGGACAGGGTGACAATGAGCAGTTCTTC. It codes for CATSGPGQGDNEQFF. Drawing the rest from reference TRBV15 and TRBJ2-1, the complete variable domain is DAMVIQNPRYQVTQFGKPVTLSCSQTLNHNVMYWYQQKSSQAPKLLFHYYDKDFNNEADTPDNFQSRRPNTSFCFLDIRSPGLGDTAMYLCATSGPGQGDNEQFFGPGTRLTVL.

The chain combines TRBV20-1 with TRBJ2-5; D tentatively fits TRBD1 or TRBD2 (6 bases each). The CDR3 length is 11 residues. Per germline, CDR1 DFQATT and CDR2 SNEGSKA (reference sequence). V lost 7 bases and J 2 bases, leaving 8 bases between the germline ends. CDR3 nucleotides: TGCAGTGTAGGGGGGCAAGAGACCCAGTACTTC. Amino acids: CSVGGQETQYF.

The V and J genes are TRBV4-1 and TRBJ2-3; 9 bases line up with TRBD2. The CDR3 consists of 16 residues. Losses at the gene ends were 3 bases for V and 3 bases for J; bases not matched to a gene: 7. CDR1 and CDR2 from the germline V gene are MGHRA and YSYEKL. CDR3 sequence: CASSQDSGRRTDTQYF. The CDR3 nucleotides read TGCGCCAGCAGCCAGGATAGCGGGAGAAGAACAGATACGCAGTATTTT.

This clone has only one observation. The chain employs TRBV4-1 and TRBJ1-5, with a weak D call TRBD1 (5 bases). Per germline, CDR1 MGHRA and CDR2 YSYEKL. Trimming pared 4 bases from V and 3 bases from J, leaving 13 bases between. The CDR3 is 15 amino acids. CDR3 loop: CASSLGGGANQPQHF. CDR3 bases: TGCGCCAGCAGCCTGGGGGGTGGAGCCAATCAGCCCCAGCATTTT.

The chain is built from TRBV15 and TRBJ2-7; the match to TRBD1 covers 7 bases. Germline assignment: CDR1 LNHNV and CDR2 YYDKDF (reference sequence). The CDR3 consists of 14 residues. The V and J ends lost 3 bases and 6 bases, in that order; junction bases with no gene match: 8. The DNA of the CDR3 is TGTGCCACCAGCAGGAGACAGGGTCGGTTCGAGCAGTACTTC. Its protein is CATSRRQGRFEQYF.

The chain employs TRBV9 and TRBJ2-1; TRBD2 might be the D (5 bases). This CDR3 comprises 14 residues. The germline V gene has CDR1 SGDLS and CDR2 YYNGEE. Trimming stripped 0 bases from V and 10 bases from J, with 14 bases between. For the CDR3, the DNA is TGTGCCAGCAGCGTAGGTGGTAGGGAGCAGGAGCAGTTCTTC. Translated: CASSVGGREQEQFF. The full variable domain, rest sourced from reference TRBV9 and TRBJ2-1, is DSGVTQTPKHLITATGQRVTLRCSPRSGDLSVYWYQQSLDQGLQFLIQYYNGEERAKGNILERFSAQQFPDLHSELNLSSLELGDSALYFCASSVGGREQEQFFGPGTRLTVL.

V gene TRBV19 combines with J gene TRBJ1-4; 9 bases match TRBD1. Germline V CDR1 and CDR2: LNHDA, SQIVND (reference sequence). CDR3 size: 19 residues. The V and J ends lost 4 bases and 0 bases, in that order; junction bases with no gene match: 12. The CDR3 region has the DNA TGTGCCAGTAGTACCCGGACAGGGGAATTTGCGGCAACTAATGAAAAACTGTTTTTT. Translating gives CASSTRTGEFAATNEKLFF.

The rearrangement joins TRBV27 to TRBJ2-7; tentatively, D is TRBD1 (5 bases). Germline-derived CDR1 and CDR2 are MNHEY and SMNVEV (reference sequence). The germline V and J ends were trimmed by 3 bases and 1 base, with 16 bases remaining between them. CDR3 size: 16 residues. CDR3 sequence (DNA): TGTGCCAGCAGTTTCTCCCGCTTAGGGGTTTCCTACGAGCAGTACTTC. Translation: CASSFSRLGVSYEQYF.

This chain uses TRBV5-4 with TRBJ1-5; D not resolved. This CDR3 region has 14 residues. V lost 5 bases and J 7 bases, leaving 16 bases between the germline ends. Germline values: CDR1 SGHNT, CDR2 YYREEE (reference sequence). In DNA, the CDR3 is TGTGCCAGCAGTCGTGCGGGTGGAGGACAGCCCCAGCATTTT. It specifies CASSRAGGGQPQHF.

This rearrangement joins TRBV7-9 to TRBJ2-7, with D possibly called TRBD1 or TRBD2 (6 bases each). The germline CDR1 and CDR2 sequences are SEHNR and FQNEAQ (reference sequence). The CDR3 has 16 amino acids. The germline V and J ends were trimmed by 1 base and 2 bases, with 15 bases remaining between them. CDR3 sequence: CASSLVPGASPYEQYF. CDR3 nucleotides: TGTGCCAGCAGCTTAGTTCCGGGGGCGAGCCCCTACGAGCAGTACTTC.

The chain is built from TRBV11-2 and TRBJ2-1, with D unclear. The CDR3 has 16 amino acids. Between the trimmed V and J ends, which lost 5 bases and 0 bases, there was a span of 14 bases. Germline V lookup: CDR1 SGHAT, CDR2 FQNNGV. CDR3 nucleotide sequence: TGTGCCAGCAGCCTCGGCCCGAGGAGCTCCTACAATGAGCAGTTCTTC. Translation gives CASSLGPRSSYNEQFF.

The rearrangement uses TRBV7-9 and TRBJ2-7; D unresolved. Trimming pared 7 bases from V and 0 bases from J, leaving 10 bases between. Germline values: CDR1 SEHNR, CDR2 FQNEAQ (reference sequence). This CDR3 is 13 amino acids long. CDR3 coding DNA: TGTGCCAGCACATTACCCCTCTCCTACGAGCAGTACTTC. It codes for CASTLPLSYEQYF.

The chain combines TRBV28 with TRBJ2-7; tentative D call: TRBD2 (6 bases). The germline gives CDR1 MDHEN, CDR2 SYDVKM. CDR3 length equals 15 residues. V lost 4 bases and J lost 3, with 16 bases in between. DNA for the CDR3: TGTGCCAGCAGTTGCCTTCGGAGGGGTTACTACGAGCAGTACTTC. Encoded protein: CASSCLRRGYYEQYF. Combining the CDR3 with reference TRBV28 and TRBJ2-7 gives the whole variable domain DVKVTQSSRYLVKRTGEKVFLECVQDMDHENMFWYRQDPGLGLRLIYFSYDVKMKEKGDIPEGYSVSREKKERFSLILESASTNQTSMYLCASSCLRRGYYEQYFGPGTRLTVT.

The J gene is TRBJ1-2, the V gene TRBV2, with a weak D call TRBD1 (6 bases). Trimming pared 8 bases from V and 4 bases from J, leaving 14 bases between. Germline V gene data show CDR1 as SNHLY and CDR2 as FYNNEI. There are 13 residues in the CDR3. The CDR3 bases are TGTGCCAGCGCGAAGACAGGTCGCTATGGCTACACCTTC. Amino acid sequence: CASAKTGRYGYTF.

The CDR3 sequence: CASSDSNIRTDTQYF. CDR3 nucleotide sequence: TGTGCCAGCAGTGACTCGAATATTCGCACAGATACGCAGTATTTT. The rearrangement links TRBV6-4 to TRBJ2-3; D gene uncertain. V gave up 0 bases and J gave up 1 base, with 8 bases separating them. Germline CDR1 MRHNA, CDR2 SNTAGT. CDR3 length equals 15 residues.

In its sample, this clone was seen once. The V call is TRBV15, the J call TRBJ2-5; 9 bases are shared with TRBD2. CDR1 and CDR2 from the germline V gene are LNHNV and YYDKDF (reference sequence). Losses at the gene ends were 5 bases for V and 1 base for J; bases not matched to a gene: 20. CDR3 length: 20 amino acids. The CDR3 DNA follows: TGTGCCACCAGCGAGGGGCCTACCAACCTAGCGGGATTCCCCCAAGAGACCCAGTACTTC. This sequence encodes CATSEGPTNLAGFPQETQYF. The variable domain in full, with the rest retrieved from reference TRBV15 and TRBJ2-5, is DAMVIQNPRYQVTQFGKPVTLSCSQTLNHNVMYWYQQKSSQAPKLLFHYYDKDFNNEADTPDNFQSRRPNTSFCFLDIRSPGLGDTAMYLCATSEGPTNLAGFPQETQYFGPGTRLLVL.

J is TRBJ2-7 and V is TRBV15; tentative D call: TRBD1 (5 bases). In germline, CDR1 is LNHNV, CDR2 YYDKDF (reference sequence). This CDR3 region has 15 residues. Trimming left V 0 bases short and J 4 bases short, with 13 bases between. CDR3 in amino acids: CATSRDERGLYEQYF. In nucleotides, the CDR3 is TGTGCCACCAGCAGAGATGAAAGGGGATTATACGAGCAGTACTTC. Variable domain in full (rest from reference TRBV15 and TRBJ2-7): DAMVIQNPRYQVTQFGKPVTLSCSQTLNHNVMYWYQQKSSQAPKLLFHYYDKDFNNEADTPDNFQSRRPNTSFCFLDIRSPGLGDTAMYLCATSRDERGLYEQYFGPGTRLTVT.

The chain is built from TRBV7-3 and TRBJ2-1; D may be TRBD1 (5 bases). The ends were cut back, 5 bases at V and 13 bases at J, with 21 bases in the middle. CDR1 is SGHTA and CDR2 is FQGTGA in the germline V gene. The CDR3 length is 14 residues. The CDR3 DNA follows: TGTGCCAGCAGCCTGCAGGGTACGGGTTGTTACCAGTTCTTC. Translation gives CASSLQGTGCYQFF.

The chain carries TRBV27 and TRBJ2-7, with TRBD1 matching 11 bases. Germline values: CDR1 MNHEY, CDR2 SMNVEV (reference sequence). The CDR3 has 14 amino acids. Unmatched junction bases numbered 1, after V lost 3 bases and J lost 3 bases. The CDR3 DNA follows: TGTGCCAGCAGTTTGGGACAGGGGGACTACGAGCAGTACTTC. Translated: CASSLGQGDYEQYF.

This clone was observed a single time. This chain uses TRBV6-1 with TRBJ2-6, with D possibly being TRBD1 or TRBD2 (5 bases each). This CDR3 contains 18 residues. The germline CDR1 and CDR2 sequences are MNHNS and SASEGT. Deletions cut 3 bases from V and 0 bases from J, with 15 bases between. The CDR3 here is CASSDWGTVTSGANVLTF. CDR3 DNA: TGTGCCAGCAGTGACTGGGGGACCGTAACCTCTGGGGCCAACGTCCTGACTTTC.

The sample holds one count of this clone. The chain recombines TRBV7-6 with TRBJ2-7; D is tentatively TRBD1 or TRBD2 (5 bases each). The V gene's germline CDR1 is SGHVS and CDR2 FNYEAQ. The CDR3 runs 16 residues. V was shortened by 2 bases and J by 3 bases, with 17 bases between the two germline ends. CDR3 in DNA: TGTGCCAGCAGCTTATGGGACGGGCCAAAGCACTACGAGCAGTACTTC. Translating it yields CASSLWDGPKHYEQYF. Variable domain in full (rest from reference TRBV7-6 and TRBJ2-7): GAGVSQSPRYKVTKRGQDVALRCDPISGHVSLYWYRQALGQGPEFLTYFNYEAQQDKSGLPNDRFSAERPEGSISTLTIQRTEQRDSAMYRCASSLWDGPKHYEQYFGPGTRLTVT.

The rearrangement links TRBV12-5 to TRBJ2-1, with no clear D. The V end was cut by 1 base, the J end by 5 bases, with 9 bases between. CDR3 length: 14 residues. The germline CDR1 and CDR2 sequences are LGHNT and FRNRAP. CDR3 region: CASGLDRANNEQFF. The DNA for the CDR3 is TGTGCTAGTGGTTTGGATAGGGCCAACAATGAGCAGTTCTTC.

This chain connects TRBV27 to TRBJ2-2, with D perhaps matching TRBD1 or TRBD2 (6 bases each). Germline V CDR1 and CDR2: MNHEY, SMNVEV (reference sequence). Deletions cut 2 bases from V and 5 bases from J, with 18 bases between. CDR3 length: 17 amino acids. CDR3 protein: CASSLGAGDWRTGELFF. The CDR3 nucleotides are TGTGCCAGCAGTTTAGGGGCAGGGGACTGGCGGACCGGGGAGCTGTTTTTT.

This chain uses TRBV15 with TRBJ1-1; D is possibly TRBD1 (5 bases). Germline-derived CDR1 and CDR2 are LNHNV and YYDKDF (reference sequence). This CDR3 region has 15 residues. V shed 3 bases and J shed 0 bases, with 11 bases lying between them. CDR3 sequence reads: CATSRWQGVNTEAFF. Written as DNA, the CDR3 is TGTGCCACCAGCAGGTGGCAGGGAGTGAACACTGAAGCTTTCTTT.

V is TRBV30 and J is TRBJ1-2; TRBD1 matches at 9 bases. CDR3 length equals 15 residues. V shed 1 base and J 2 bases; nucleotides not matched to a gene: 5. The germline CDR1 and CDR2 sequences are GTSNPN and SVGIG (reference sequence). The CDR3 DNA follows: TGTGCCTGGAGTGACGGACAGGGGAGGAACTATGGCTACACCTTC. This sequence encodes CAWSDGQGRNYGYTF.

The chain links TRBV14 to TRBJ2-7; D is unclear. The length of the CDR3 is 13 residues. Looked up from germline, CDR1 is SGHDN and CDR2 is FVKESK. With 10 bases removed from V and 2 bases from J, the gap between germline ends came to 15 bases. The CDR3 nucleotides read TGTGCCACCCGCCCCGGTACGGCCTACGAGCAGTACTTC. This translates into CATRPGTAYEQYF.

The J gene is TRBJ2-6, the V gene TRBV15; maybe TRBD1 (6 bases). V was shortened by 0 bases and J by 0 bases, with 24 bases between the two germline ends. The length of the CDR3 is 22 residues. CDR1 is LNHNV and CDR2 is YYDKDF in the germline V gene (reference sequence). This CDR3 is CATSREIWDTLGRVSGANVLTF. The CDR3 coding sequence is TGTGCCACCAGCAGAGAAATCTGGGACACCCTCGGTAGGGTCTCTGGGGCCAACGTCCTGACTTTC.

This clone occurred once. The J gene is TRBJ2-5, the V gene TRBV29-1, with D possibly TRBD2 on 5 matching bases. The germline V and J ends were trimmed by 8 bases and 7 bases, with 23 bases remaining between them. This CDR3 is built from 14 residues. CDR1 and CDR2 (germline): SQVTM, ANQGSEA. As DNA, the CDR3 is TGCAGCCACCCCGAGACGGGCCCTGAGGGGACCCAGTACTTC. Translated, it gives CSHPETGPEGTQYF.

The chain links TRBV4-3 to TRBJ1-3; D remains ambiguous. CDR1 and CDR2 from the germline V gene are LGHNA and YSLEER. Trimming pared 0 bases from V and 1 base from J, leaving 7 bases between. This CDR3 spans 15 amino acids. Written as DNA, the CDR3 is TGCGCCAGCAGCCAAGATGGGGTTTCTGGAAACACCATATATTTT. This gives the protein CASSQDGVSGNTIYF.